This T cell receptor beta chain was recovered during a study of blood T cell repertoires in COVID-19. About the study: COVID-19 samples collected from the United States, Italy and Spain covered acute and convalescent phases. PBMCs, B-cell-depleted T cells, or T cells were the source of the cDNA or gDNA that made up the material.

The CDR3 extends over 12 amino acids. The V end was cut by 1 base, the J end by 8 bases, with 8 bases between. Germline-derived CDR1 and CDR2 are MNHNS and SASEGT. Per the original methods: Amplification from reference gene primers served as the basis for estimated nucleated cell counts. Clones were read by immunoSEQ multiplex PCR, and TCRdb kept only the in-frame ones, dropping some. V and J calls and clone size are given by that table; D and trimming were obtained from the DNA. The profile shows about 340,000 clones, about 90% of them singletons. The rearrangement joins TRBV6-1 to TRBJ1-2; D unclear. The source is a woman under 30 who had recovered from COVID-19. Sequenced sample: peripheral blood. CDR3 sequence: CASSEGQSGYTF. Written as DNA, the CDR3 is TGTGCCAGCAGTGAAGGGCAGTCCGGCTACACCTTC.